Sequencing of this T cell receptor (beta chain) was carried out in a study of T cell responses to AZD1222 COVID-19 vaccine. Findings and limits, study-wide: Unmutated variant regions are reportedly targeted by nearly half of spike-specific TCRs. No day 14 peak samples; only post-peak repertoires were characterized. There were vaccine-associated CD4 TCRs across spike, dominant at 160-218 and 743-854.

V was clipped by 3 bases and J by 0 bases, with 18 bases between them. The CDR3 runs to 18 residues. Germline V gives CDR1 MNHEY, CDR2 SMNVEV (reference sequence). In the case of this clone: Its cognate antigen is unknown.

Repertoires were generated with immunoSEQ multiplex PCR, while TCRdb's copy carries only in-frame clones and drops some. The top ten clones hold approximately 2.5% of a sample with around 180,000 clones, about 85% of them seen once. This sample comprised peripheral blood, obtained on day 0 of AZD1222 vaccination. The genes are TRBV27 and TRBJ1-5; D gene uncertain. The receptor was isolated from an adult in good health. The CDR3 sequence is CASSFFPPGRNSNQPQHF. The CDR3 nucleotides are TGTGCCAGCAGTTTTTTCCCCCCCGGACGGAATAGCAATCAGCCCCAGCATTTT.